One sample yielded the 2 T cell receptor beta chains listed below, sequenced in a study of T cells in Graves' hyperthyroidism and ophthalmopathy. Amplification of TCR beta CDR3 regions was performed using RNA transcripts as template. The HTBI primer set drove a first-round RT-PCR of the TCR CDR3. TCRdb reprocessed the multiplex PCR reads with MiXCR, giving one entry per CDR3 protein. The repertoire consists of around 690,000 distinct CDR3 sequences, with about 18% occurring once and the leading ten covering around 15%. The sample comprised blood. These receptors all come from a man aged 45-60 years with Graves' hyperthyroidism.

This sequence joins TRBV28 and TRBJ2-5; TRBD1 matches at 7 bases. There are 14 residues in the CDR3. J lost 2 bases, V lost 10 bases, and 10 bases had no gene match. From germline, CDR1 is MDHEN and CDR2 SYDVKM. The CDR3 reads CAIRPGTAQETQYF. CDR3 nucleotide sequence: TGTGCCATAAGGCCCGGGACAGCACAAGAGACCCAGTACTTC. Combining the CDR3 with reference TRBV28 and TRBJ2-5 gives the whole variable domain DVKVTQSSRYLVKRTGEKVFLECVQDMDHENMFWYRQDPGLGLRLIYFSYDVKMKEKGDIPEGYSVSREKKERFSLILESASTNQTSMYLCAIRPGTAQETQYFGPGTRLLVL.

The chain has TRBV30 and TRBJ1-2; D is possibly TRBD1 (6 bases). V lost 2 bases, J lost 5 bases, and 15 bases lay in between. Germline lookup yields CDR1 GTSNPN and CDR2 SVGIG (reference sequence). This CDR3 region has 14 residues. Here the CDR3 reads CAWSPEQGPYGYTF. CDR3 nucleotides: TGTGCCTGGAGTCCGGAACAGGGACCTTATGGCTACACCTTC.